One TCR beta chain is described in this entry. As yet, its antigen is unknown. This entry comes from a study of OX40 agonist ivuxolimab in advanced cancers. Study in general: Patients were over 65% male with ages about 20 to 79, mean approximately 55.

Repertoires were generated with immunoSEQ multiplex PCR, while TCRdb's copy carries only in-frame clones and drops some. Of around 85,000 clones in the sample, less than 95% were seen once. General study findings and limits: Expanded clones belonging to CD8+ T cells outnumbered, on average, those of CD4+.

V was trimmed by 1 base and J by 0 bases, leaving 5 bases between them. The CDR3 loop spans 14 amino acids. Per the germline V gene, CDR1 is SGHVT and CDR2 is SQSDAQ. This chain uses TRBV7-4 with TRBJ2-3; D gene uncertain. Specimen: CD4+ or CD8+ T cells sorted from blood, collected in a trial of the OX40 agonist ivuxolimab. The sequence came from an adult with an advanced solid tumor such as melanoma, head and neck, liver or kidney cancer. The CDR3 loop is CASSLEGSTDTQYF. In DNA, the CDR3 is TGTGCCAGCAGCTTAGAGGGTAGCACAGATACGCAGTATTTT.